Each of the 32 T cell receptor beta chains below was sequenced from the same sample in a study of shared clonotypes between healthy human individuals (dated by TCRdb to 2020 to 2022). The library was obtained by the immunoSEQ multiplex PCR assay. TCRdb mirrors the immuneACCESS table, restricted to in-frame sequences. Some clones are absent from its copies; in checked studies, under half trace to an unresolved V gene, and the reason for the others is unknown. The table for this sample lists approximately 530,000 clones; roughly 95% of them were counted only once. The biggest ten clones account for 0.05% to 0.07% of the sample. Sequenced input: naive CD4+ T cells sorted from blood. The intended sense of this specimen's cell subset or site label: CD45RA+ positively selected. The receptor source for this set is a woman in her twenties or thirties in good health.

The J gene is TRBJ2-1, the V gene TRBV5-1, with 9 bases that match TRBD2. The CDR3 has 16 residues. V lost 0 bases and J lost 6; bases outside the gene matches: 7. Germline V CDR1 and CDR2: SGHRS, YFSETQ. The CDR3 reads CASSLDAGGPGNEQFF. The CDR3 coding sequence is TGCGCCAGCAGCTTGGATGCGGGAGGGCCGGGCAATGAGCAGTTCTTC.

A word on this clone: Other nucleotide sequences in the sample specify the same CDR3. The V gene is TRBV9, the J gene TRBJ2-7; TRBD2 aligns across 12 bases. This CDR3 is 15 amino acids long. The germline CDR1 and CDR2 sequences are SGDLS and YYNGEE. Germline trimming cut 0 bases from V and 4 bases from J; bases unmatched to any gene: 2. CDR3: CASSVGLAGVYEQYF. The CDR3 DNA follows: TGTGCCAGCAGCGTAGGACTAGCGGGGGTGTACGAGCAGTACTTC.

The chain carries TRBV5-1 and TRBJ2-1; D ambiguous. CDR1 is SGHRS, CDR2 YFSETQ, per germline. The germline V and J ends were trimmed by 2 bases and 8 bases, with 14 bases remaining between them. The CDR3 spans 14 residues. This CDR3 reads CASSFSTAVDEQFF. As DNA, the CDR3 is TGCGCCAGCAGCTTCTCAACTGCGGTGGATGAGCAGTTCTTC.

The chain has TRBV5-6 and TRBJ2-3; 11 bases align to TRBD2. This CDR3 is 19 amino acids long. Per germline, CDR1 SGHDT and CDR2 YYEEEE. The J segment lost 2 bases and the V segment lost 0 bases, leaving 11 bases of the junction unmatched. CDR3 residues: CASSLDLGTSGFPTDTQYF. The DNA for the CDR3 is TGTGCCAGCAGCTTGGATCTCGGGACTAGCGGATTCCCCACAGATACGCAGTATTTT.

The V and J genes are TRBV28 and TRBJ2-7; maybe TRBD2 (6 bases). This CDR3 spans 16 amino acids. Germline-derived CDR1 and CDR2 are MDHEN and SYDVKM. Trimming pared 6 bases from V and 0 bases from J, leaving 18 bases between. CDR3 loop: CASSFLGRSSSYEQYF. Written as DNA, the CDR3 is TGTGCCAGCAGCTTTCTTGGGAGGTCGAGCTCCTACGAGCAGTACTTC.

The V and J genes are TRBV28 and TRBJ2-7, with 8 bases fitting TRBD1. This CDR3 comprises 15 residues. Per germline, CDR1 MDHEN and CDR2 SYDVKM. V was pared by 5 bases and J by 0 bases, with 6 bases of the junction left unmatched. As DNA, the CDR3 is TGTGCCAGCAGTCAGCCGGGACAGGCCTCCTACGAGCAGTACTTC. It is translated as CASSQPGQASYEQYF.

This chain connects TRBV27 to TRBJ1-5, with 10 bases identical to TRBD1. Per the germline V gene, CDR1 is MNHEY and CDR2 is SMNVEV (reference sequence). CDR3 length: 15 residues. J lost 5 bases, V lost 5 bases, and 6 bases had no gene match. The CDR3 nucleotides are TGTGCCAGCAGTCCGGGACAGGGGATGGATCAGCCCCAGCATTTT. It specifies CASSPGQGMDQPQHF.

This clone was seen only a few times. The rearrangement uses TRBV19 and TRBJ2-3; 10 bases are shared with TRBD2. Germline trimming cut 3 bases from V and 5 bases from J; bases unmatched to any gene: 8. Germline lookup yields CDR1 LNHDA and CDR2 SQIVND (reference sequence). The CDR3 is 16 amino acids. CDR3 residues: CASSIELAGGGDTQYF. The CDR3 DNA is TGTGCCAGTAGTATCGAGTTAGCGGGAGGCGGAGATACGCAGTATTTT.

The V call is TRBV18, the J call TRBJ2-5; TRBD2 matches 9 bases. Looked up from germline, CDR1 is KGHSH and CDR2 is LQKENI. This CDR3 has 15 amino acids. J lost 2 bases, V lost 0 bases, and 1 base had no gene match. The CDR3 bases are TGTGCCAGCTCACCACCGACTAGCGGACAAGAGACCCAGTACTTC. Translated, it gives CASSPPTSGQETQYF.

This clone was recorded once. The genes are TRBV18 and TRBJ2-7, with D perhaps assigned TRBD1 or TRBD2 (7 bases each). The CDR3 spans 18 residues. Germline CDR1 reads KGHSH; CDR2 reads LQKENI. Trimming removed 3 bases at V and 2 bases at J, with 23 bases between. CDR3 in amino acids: CASSPTLTGRGNTYEQYF. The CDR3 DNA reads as TGTGCCAGCTCACCTACCTTGACAGGGAGGGGCAACACCTACGAGCAGTACTTC.

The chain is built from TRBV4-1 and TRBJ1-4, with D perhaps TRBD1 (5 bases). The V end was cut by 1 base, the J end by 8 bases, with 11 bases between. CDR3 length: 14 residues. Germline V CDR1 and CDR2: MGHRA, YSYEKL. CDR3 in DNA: TGCGCCAGCAGCCAAGGCCAGGGAGGAGAAAAACTGTTTTTT. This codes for CASSQGQGGEKLFF.

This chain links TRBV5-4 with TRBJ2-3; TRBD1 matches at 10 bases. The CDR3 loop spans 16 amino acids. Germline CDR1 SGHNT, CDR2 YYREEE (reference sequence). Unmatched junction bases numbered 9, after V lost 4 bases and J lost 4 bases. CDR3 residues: CASSLGDRGVSDTQYF. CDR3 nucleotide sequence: TGTGCCAGCAGCCTGGGGGACAGGGGTGTGTCAGATACGCAGTATTTT.

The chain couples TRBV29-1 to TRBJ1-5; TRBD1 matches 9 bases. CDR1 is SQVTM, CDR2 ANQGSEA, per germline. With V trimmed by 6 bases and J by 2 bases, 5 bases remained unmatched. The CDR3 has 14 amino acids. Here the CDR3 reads CSVRTGDGNQPQHF. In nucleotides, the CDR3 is TGCAGCGTGCGGACAGGGGATGGCAATCAGCCCCAGCATTTT.

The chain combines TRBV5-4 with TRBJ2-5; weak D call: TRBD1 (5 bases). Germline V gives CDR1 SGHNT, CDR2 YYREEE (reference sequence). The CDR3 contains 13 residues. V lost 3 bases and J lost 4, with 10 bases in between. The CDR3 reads CASSYSRAETQYF. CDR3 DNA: TGTGCCAGCAGCTATAGCAGGGCAGAGACCCAGTACTTC.

The CDR3 loop reads CASSLGTSVFYEQYF. CDR3 in DNA: TGCGCCAGCAGCTTGGGGACTAGCGTCTTCTACGAGCAGTACTTC. The chain links TRBV5-1 to TRBJ2-7; 9 bases map to TRBD2. Looked up from germline, CDR1 is SGHRS and CDR2 is YFSETQ. The CDR3 runs to 15 residues. Trimming removed 0 bases from V and 3 bases from J; junction bases left unmatched: 4.

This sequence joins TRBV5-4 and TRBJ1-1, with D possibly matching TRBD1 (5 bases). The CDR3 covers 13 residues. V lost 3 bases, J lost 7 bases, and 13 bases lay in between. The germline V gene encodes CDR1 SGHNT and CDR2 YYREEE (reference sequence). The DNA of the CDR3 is TGTGCCAGCAGCTGGGACGCAAACTTTGAAGCTTTCTTT. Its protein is CASSWDANFEAFF.

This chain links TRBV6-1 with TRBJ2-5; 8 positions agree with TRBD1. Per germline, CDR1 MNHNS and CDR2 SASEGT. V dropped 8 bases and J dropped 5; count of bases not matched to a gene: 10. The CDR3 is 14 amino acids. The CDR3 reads CASANVRGLETQYF. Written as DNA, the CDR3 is TGTGCCAGCGCTAACGTCAGGGGGCTGGAGACCCAGTACTTC.

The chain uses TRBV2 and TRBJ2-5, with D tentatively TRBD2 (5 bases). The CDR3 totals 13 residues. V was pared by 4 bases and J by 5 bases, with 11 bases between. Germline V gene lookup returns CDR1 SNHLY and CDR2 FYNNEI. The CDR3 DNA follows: TGTGCCAGCAGTGTTTTTCGAGGGGAGACCCAGTACTTC. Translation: CASSVFRGETQYF.

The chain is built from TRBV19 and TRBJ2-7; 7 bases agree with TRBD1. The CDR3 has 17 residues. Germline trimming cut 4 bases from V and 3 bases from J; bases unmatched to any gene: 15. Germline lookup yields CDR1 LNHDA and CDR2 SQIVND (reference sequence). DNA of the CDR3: TGTGCCAGTAGTACCGCAAGACAGGGACACCCGAACTACGAGCAGTACTTC. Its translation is CASSTARQGHPNYEQYF.

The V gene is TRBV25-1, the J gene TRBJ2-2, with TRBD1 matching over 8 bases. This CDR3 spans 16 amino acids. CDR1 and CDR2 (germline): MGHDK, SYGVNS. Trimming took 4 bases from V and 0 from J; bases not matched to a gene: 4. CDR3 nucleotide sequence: TGTGCCAGCAGTGTCCCGGGACAGGCGAACACCGGGGAGCTGTTTTTT. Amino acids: CASSVPGQANTGELFF. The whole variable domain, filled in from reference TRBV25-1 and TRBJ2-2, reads EADIYQTPRYLVIGTGKKITLECSQTMGHDKMYWYQQDPGMELHLIHYSYGVNSTEKGDLSSESTVSRIRTEHFPLTLESARPSHTSQYLCASSVPGQANTGELFFGEGSRLTVL.

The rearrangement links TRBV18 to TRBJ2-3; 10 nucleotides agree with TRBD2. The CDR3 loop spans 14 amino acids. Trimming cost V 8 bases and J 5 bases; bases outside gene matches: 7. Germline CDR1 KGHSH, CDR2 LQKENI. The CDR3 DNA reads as TGTGCCAGCGCAGATCTAGCGGGAGAAGATACGCAGTATTTT. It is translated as CASADLAGEDTQYF.

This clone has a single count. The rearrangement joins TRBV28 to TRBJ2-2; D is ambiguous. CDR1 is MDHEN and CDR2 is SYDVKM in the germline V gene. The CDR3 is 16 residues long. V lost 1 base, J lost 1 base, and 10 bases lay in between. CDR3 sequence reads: CASSLLGLQNTGELFF. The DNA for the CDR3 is TGTGCCAGCAGTTTATTAGGGCTACAGAACACCGGGGAGCTGTTTTTT.

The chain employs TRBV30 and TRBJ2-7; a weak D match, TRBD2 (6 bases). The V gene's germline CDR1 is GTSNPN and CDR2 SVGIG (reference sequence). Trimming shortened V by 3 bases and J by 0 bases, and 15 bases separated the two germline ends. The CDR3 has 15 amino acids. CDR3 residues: CAWSAGPGPSYEQYF. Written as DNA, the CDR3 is TGTGCCTGGAGCGCGGGACCGGGGCCCTCCTACGAGCAGTACTTC. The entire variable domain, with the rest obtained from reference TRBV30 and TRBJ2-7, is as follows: SQTIHQWPATLVQPVGSPLSLECTVEGTSNPNLYWYRQAAGRGLQLLFYSVGIGQISSEVPQNLSASRPQDRQFILSSKKLLLSDSGFYLCAWSAGPGPSYEQYFGPGTRLTVT.

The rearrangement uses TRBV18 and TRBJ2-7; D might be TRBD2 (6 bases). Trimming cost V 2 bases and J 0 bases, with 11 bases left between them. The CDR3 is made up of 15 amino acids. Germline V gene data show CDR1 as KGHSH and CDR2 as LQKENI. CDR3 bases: TGTGCCAGCTCACCATTGGGACTCCTCTCCTACGAGCAGTACTTC. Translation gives CASSPLGLLSYEQYF.

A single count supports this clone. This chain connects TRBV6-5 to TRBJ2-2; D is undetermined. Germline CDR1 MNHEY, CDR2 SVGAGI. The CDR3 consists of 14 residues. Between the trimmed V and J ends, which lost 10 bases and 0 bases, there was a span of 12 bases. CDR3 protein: CATRKVSNTGELFF. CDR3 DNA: TGTGCCACACGGAAGGTGTCGAACACCGGGGAGCTGTTTTTT.

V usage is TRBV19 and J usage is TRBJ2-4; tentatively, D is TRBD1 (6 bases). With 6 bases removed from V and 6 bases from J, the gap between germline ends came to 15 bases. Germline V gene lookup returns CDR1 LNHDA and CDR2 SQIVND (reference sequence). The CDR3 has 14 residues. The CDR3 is CASRKPGQGNIQYF. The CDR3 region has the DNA TGTGCCAGTAGAAAACCGGGACAAGGAAACATTCAGTACTTC.

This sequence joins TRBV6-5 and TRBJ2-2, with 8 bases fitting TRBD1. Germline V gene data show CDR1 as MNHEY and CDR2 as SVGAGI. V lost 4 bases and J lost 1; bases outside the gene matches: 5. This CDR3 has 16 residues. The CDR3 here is CASSSLDRGNTGELFF. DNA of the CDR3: TGTGCCAGCAGTTCTCTAGACAGGGGGAACACCGGGGAGCTGTTTTTT.

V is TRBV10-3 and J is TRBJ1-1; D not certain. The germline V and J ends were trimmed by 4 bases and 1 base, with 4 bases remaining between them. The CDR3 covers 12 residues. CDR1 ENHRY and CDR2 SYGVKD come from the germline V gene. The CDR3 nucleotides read TGTGCCATCAGTGCAAGGAACACTGAAGCTTTCTTT. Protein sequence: CAISARNTEAFF.

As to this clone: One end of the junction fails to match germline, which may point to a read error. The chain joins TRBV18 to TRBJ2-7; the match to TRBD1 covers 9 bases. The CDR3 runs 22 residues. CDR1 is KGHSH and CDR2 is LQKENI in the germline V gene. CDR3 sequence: CASSPLGGVPGQGIKGAYEQYF. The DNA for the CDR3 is TGTGCCAGCTCGCCACTTGGAGGCGTCCCGGGACAGGGAATTAAGGGGGCCTACGAGCAGTACTTC.

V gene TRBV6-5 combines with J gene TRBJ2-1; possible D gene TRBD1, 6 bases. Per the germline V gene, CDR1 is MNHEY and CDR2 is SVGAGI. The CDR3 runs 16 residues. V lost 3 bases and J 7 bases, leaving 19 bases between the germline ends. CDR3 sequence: CASSYSWRAGVNEQFF. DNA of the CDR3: TGTGCCAGCAGTTATTCTTGGCGGGCAGGGGTGAATGAGCAGTTCTTC.

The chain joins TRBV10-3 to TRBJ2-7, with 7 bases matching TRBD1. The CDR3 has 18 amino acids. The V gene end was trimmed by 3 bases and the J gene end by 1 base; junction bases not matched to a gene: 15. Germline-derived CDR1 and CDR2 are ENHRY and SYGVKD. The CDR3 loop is CAISDPRVTGTVSYEQYF. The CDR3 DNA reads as TGTGCCATCAGTGACCCCCGAGTGACCGGGACAGTGTCCTACGAGCAGTACTTC.

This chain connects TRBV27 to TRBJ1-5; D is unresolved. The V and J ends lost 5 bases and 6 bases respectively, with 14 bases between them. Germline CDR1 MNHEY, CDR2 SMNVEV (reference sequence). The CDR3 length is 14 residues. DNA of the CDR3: TGTGCCAGCAGTCCCTGGGAGGGAGTTCAGCCCCAGCATTTT. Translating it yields CASSPWEGVQPQHF.